The 30 T cell receptor beta chains below were found in one sample sequenced in a study of PD-1 blockade in classical Hodgkin lymphoma. Profiling relied on immunoSEQ multiplex PCR, and the TCRdb table lists in-frame clones only, not all of them. The sample includes 90,000 or so clones, around 80% of them seen just once. Stated time point: cycle 4 day 1 (C4D1), after about 6 weeks of nivolumab. There was relapse after autologous stem cell transplantation in every patient, and there was variation in brentuximab vedotin exposure. The starting material was peripheral blood mononuclear cells (PBMCs), obtained before the fourth cycle of nivolumab. The receptors come from a human donor with classical Hodgkin lymphoma.

The chain employs TRBV29-1 and TRBJ2-1; the match to TRBD2 covers 11 bases. Per the germline V gene, CDR1 is SQVTM and CDR2 is ANQGSEA. The CDR3 consists of 15 residues. Trimming removed 7 bases from V and 4 bases from J; junction bases left unmatched: 9. The DNA for the CDR3 is TGCAGCGCTATTCCCGGGACTAGCGGTTACAATGAGCAGTTCTTC. It specifies CSAIPGTSGYNEQFF.

The J gene is TRBJ2-7, the V gene TRBV30; D uncertain. This CDR3 is built from 11 residues. Deletions cut 5 bases from V and 4 bases from J, with 9 bases between. Germline CDR1 is GTSNPN and CDR2 is SVGIG (reference sequence). DNA for the CDR3: TGTGCCTGGCAATCGCAGTACGAGCAGTACTTC. Its protein product is CAWQSQYEQYF.

This rearrangement joins TRBV6-6 to TRBJ1-5; a possible D gene is TRBD1 (5 bases). The length of the CDR3 is 14 residues. The V end was cut by 4 bases, the J end by 3 bases, with 10 bases between. Germline lookup yields CDR1 MNHNY and CDR2 SVGAGI (reference sequence). This CDR3 reads CASSLGRLNQPQHF. DNA for the CDR3: TGTGCCAGCAGTTTGGGACGGCTCAATCAGCCCCAGCATTTT.

This chain uses TRBV7-2 with TRBJ2-2; no reliable D call. V lost 5 bases and J lost 3, with 10 bases in between. The germline CDR1 and CDR2 sequences are SGHTA and FQGNSA. CDR3 length equals 14 residues. CDR3: CASSAPRHTGELFF. In DNA form, the CDR3 reads TGTGCCAGCAGCGCCCCCCGTCACACCGGGGAGCTGTTTTTT.

J is TRBJ1-4 and V is TRBV7-2, with TRBD1 identical over 11 bases. Trimming at V came to 2 bases and at J to 0 bases, leaving 2 bases not matched to a gene. This CDR3 is 17 amino acids long. CDR1 SGHTA and CDR2 FQGNSA come from the germline V gene. The CDR3 is CASSLWGQGATNEKLFF. CDR3 bases: TGTGCCAGCAGCTTATGGGGACAGGGGGCAACTAATGAAAAACTGTTTTTT.

The rearrangement links TRBV6-5 to TRBJ2-1, with D tentatively TRBD1 (5 bases). This CDR3 is 16 amino acids long. The V gene's germline CDR1 is MNHEY and CDR2 SVGAGI. The ends were cut back, 2 bases at V and 2 bases at J, with 13 bases in the middle. CDR3 residues: CASSYQGIGTYNEQFF. Here the CDR3 DNA reads TGTGCCAGCAGTTACCAGGGAATTGGTACCTACAATGAGCAGTTCTTC.

This clone has only one observation. The chain links TRBV18 to TRBJ1-5, with D possibly TRBD1 on 6 matching bases. Trimming cost V 0 bases and J 3 bases, with 12 bases left between them. The CDR3 contains 16 residues. Germline V gene lookup returns CDR1 KGHSH and CDR2 LQKENI. CDR3 loop: CASSPPSGGHNQPQHF. The DNA for the CDR3 is TGTGCCAGCTCACCACCGTCCGGGGGCCACAATCAGCCCCAGCATTTT.

The rearrangement joins TRBV19 to TRBJ1-5; D is possibly TRBD1 (5 bases). The CDR3 is 14 amino acids. CDR1 and CDR2 from the germline V gene are LNHDA and SQIVND (reference sequence). Trimming stripped 6 bases from V and 3 bases from J, with 12 bases between. CDR3: CASSGAPNNQPQHF. The CDR3 region has the DNA TGTGCCAGTAGCGGGGCCCCCAACAATCAGCCCCAGCATTTT.

The sample holds a few counts of this clone. V and J are TRBV6-5 and TRBJ1-1, with 8 bases lining up with TRBD1. Trimming removed 6 bases from V and 7 bases from J; junction bases left unmatched: 4. The length of the CDR3 is 12 residues. The germline CDR1 and CDR2 sequences are MNHEY and SVGAGI. In nucleotides, the CDR3 is TGTGCCAGCAGAGACAGGGGAGGTGAAGCTTTCTTT. It encodes CASRDRGGEAFF.

Points on this clone: This likely stems from a read error, as it lies one base from a far larger clone. Other DNA sequences in the same sample also yield this CDR3. The genes are TRBV5-1 and TRBJ1-1; 8 bases fit TRBD1. Germline CDR1 SGHRS, CDR2 YFSETQ. The CDR3 sequence is 14 residues long. J lost 4 bases, V lost 4 bases, and 6 bases had no gene match. The CDR3 loop reads CASSGQGAVTEAFF. In DNA form, the CDR3 reads TGCGCCAGCAGCGGGCAGGGGGCCGTCACTGAAGCTTTCTTT.

This clone has only a few counts. The V call is TRBV6-1, the J call TRBJ1-2, with 8 bases aligning to TRBD1. The V gene's germline CDR1 is MNHNS and CDR2 SASEGT. Germline trimming cut 7 bases from V and 2 bases from J; bases unmatched to any gene: 6. The CDR3 length is 14 residues. The CDR3 nucleotides are TGTGCCAGCAAGCCGAACAGGGGGAACTATGGCTACACCTTC. Its translation: CASKPNRGNYGYTF.

The chain has TRBV15 and TRBJ2-2; no clear D gene. Trimming pared 1 base from V and 6 bases from J, leaving 3 bases between. The V gene's germline CDR1 is LNHNV and CDR2 YYDKDF (reference sequence). CDR3 length: 12 amino acids. Here the CDR3 DNA reads TGTGCCACCAGCAGAGTCTCCGGGGAGCTGTTTTTT. Its protein is CATSRVSGELFF.

J is TRBJ2-3 and V is TRBV5-1; D perhaps matches TRBD2 (6 bases). V was cut by 3 bases and J by 4 bases, with 12 bases left in between. CDR1 SGHRS and CDR2 YFSETQ come from the germline V gene. This CDR3 comprises 14 residues. Here the CDR3 DNA reads TGCGCCAGCAGCTACGGACTATTGGCAGATACGCAGTATTTT. Amino acid sequence: CASSYGLLADTQYF.

The rearrangement joins TRBV6-1 to TRBJ1-2; 7 bases align to TRBD1. J was trimmed by 4 bases and V by 6 bases; bases with no gene match: 11. The CDR3 has 15 amino acids. CDR1 and CDR2 from the germline V gene are MNHNS and SASEGT. CDR3 amino acids: CASRTGTAMAYGYTF. CDR3 DNA sequence: TGTGCCAGCAGGACCGGGACAGCTATGGCCTATGGCTACACCTTC.

V is TRBV5-1 and J is TRBJ2-5; D remains unclear. Germline lookup yields CDR1 SGHRS and CDR2 YFSETQ. V lost 2 bases and J lost 2, with 10 bases in between. The CDR3 contains 14 residues. CDR3 amino acids: CASSFSGVQETQYF. The CDR3 bases are TGCGCCAGCAGCTTTTCGGGCGTTCAAGAGACCCAGTACTTC. Full variable domain (remainder filled in from reference TRBV5-1 and TRBJ2-5): KAGVTQTPRYLIKTRGQQVTLSCSPISGHRSVSWYQQTPGQGLQFLFEYFSETQRNKGNFPGRFSGRQFSNSRSEMNVSTLELGDSALYLCASSFSGVQETQYFGPGTRLLVL.

This clone occurred a few times. The CDR3 reads CASSLAGEYQETQYF. The CDR3 nucleotides read TGCGCCAGCAGCTTGGCGGGGGAGTACCAAGAGACCCAGTACTTC. The genes are TRBV5-1 and TRBJ2-5; D may be TRBD2 (6 bases). The ends were cut back, 0 bases at V and 0 bases at J, with 9 bases in the middle. Germline lookup yields CDR1 SGHRS and CDR2 YFSETQ. The CDR3 has 15 amino acids.

This clone has only one observation. This chain uses TRBV5-3 with TRBJ1-6, with 7 bases that match TRBD1. TRBV5-3 is identified as an open reading frame with a role that is uncertain. Trimming took 0 bases from V and 4 from J; bases not matched to a gene: 1. This CDR3 has 15 amino acids. The CDR3 coding sequence is TGTGCCAGAAGCTTGGAGGGGGCGTATAATTCACCCCTCCACTTT. Its protein is CARSLEGAYNSPLHF.

The J gene is TRBJ2-1, the V gene TRBV10-3; D not certain. With 0 bases removed from V and 8 bases from J, the gap between germline ends came to 14 bases. The CDR3 sequence is 15 residues long. Per the germline V gene, CDR1 is ENHRY and CDR2 is SYGVKD. The CDR3 bases are TGTGCCATCAGTGAGTCACCCGGAGAGATGGATGAGCAGTTCTTC. This translates into CAISESPGEMDEQFF.

CDR3 region: CASSQDNPAAGSGANVLTF. The CDR3 region has the DNA TGTGCCAGCAGCCAAGATAATCCAGCGGCCGGCTCTGGGGCCAACGTCCTGACTTTC. This chain links TRBV4-2 with TRBJ2-6, with a weak D call TRBD2 (5 bases). Looked up from germline, CDR1 is LGHNA and CDR2 is YNFKEQ. V was pared by 0 bases and J by 0 bases, with 15 bases between. There are 19 residues in the CDR3.

The J gene is TRBJ2-1, the V gene TRBV6-5; D unclear. CDR1 MNHEY and CDR2 SVGAGI come from the germline V gene. The CDR3 runs 15 residues. Trimming stripped 6 bases from V and 4 bases from J, with 16 bases between. CDR3 region: CASSPTTNTYNEQFF. The CDR3 DNA is TGTGCCAGCAGCCCCACGACAAATACTTACAATGAGCAGTTCTTC.

The gene calls are TRBV10-3 and TRBJ2-3, with D tentatively TRBD2 (5 bases). The length of the CDR3 is 15 residues. Germline CDR1 reads ENHRY; CDR2 reads SYGVKD. The V gene lost 0 bases and the J gene lost 5 bases, with 12 bases spanning the gap. This chain's CDR3 is CAISESQPRGDTQYF. CDR3 nucleotide sequence: TGTGCCATCAGTGAGTCGCAGCCCCGGGGAGATACGCAGTATTTT.

This CDR3 is CASSVGLGTHNEQFF. In DNA form, the CDR3 reads TGTGCCAGCAGCGTGGGACTAGGAACCCACAATGAGCAGTTCTTC. J is TRBJ2-1 and V is TRBV9, with 8 bases identical to TRBD2. The trim removed 2 bases at V and 5 bases at J, leaving 6 bases unmatched. CDR1 and CDR2 from the germline V gene are SGDLS and YYNGEE. The CDR3 extends over 15 amino acids.

CDR3 protein: CASSFPARGAFF. CDR3 DNA sequence: TGTGCCAGCAGCTTCCCCGCGAGAGGGGCTTTCTTT. The chain combines TRBV13 with TRBJ1-1; the D is unclear. The CDR3 covers 12 residues. V was pared by 3 bases and J by 11 bases, with 13 bases between. Germline V gene lookup returns CDR1 PRHDT and CDR2 FYEKMQ (reference sequence).

This clone is judged medium-sized (0.01 to 0.1%). V usage is TRBV30 and J usage is TRBJ1-6; the D gene is possibly TRBD1 (5 bases). V dropped 4 bases and J dropped 13 bases, with 20 bases sitting between them. Germline V gene sequence: CDR1 GTSNPN, CDR2 SVGIG (reference sequence). The CDR3 totals 14 residues. As DNA, the CDR3 is TGTGCCTGGAACCAACAACCAGGGATTTCGCCCCTCCACTTT. It encodes CAWNQQPGISPLHF.

This clone was counted once. This chain links TRBV6-5 with TRBJ1-2, with D possibly matching TRBD1 (6 bases). CDR3 length equals 13 residues. Trimming took 0 bases from V and 8 from J, leaving 10 bases between them. Germline V gives CDR1 MNHEY, CDR2 SVGAGI. The CDR3 DNA sequence: TGTGCCAGCAGTTACTCCCAGGGGTGGGGCTACACCTTC. Translated: CASSYSQGWGYTF.

In DNA form, the CDR3 reads TGTGCCAGCAGCTTAGATCCGAGGGGCGACGAGCAGTACTTC. It specifies CASSLDPRGDEQYF. J is TRBJ2-7 and V is TRBV11-3, with D possibly called TRBD1 or TRBD2 (5 bases each). The CDR3 has 14 amino acids. The V and J ends lost 0 bases and 5 bases respectively, with 11 bases between them. CDR1 is SGHNT and CDR2 is YENEEA in the germline V gene. The full variable domain, with the rest looked up from reference TRBV11-3 and TRBJ2-7, is EAGVVQSPRYKIIEKKQPVAFWCNPISGHNTLYWYLQNLGQGPELLIRYENEEAVDDSQLPKDRFSAERLKGVDSTLKIQPAELGDSAVYLCASSLDPRGDEQYFGPGTRLTVT.

This chain joins TRBV4-2 and TRBJ2-7; TRBD1 matches at 10 bases. With V trimmed by 1 base and J by 3 bases, 12 bases remained unmatched. This CDR3 comprises 18 residues. The germline CDR1 and CDR2 sequences are LGHNA and YNFKEQ. As DNA, the CDR3 is TGTGCCAGCAGCCAAGGGGAAAGGGCCGGGACAGGGGTCTACGAGCAGTACTTC. Translated: CASSQGERAGTGVYEQYF.

V gene TRBV19 combines with J gene TRBJ2-7; D remains unclear. The CDR3 is made up of 14 amino acids. Germline loops: CDR1 LNHDA, CDR2 SQIVND (reference sequence). Trimming pared 5 bases from V and 4 bases from J, leaving 15 bases between. CDR3 loop: CASSVKFDGYEQYF. The CDR3 DNA sequence: TGTGCCAGTAGTGTCAAGTTCGACGGATACGAGCAGTACTTC.

The V and J genes are TRBV6-6 and TRBJ2-2; D unclear. Germline assignment: CDR1 MNHNY and CDR2 SVGAGI (reference sequence). Trimming cost V 9 bases and J 2 bases, with 10 bases left between them. The CDR3 is made up of 13 amino acids. In DNA, the CDR3 is TGTGCCAGTACCCCATCTAACACCGGGGAGCTGTTTTTT. This codes for CASTPSNTGELFF.

CDR3 nucleotide sequence: TGTGCCAGCAGCACCTTGTCCGACTTCCAAGAGACCCAGTACTTC. Its protein product is CASSTLSDFQETQYF. The rearrangement uses TRBV5-5 and TRBJ2-5; unclear D gene. V was trimmed by 4 bases and J by 1 base, leaving 14 bases between them. CDR3 length: 15 residues. The germline gives CDR1 SGHKS, CDR2 YYEKEE (reference sequence).